This entry describes one TCR beta chain. The sample is drawn from a study of T cell responses to AZD1222 COVID-19 vaccine. This CDR3 contains 13 residues. V shed 6 bases and J shed 1 base, with 9 bases lying between them. Germline loops: CDR1 SGHAT, CDR2 FQNNGV. Assay: immunoSEQ multiplex PCR; the TCRdb copy retains only in-frame clones and omits some. The sample has some 28,000 clones; around four fifths are singletons. This rearrangement joins TRBV11-2 to TRBJ1-1; D is undetermined. The specimen comprised peripheral blood, sampled on day 0 of AZD1222 vaccination. The origin of this receptor is an adult in good health. CDR3 sequence: CASSPQTNTEAFF. The CDR3 coding sequence is TGTGCCAGCAGTCCTCAGACGAACACTGAAGCTTTCTTT.